The present T cell receptor (beta chain) was sequenced within a study of CD8 T cells in ankylosing spondylitis. Regarding the study as a whole: Enrichment of disease-linked clones was reportedly significant in matched ankylosing spondylitis synovial fluid. Some motif variants had been reported before (in reactive arthritis synovial fluid and blood). A motif in TCR beta, a set of eight highly homologous variants, appeared characteristic of ankylosing spondylitis blood.

For TCR beta, libraries came from quantitative 5'-RACE with molecular barcodes. Each CDR3 protein is one row after TCRdb ran MiXCR on the 5' RACE reads. The sample carries hundreds of thousands of distinct CDR3 sequences, about 12% recorded once. This clonotype has a handful of counts. Its target is unknown. Sequencing was performed on blood, either unsorted or a sorted T cell fraction (not recorded which). This TCR was recovered from a male donor with ankylosing spondylitis.

CDR3 DNA sequence: TGTGCCAGCCGACCAGGGCTAGCGGGCATTCCTTCCTACAATGAGCAGTTCTTC. This codes for CASRPGLAGIPSYNEQFF. The chain has TRBV18 and TRBJ2-1; TRBD2 aligns across 8 bases. Losses at the gene ends were 8 bases for V and 1 base for J; bases not matched to a gene: 16. CDR1 KGHSH and CDR2 LQKENI come from the germline V gene. This CDR3 region has 18 residues.